This record looks at one TCR beta chain sequence and its context. Only in-frame clones appear in the TCRdb table, and some are missing; sequencing was by immunoSEQ multiplex PCR. Seen here are roughly 250,000 clones, around 86% observed once, and the top ten hold over 0.95%. Germline assignment: CDR1 SNHLY and CDR2 FYNNEI. Deletions cut 2 bases from V and 8 bases from J, with 12 bases between. The CDR3 is 13 amino acids. This sample was taken from a study of cytomegalovirus exposure and HLA in healthy donors. The clonotype comes from a woman aged 25 to 39 in good health and CMV-seropositive. The chain carries TRBV2 and TRBJ1-2; possibly TRBD1 for D (5 bases). The material sequenced was PBMCs. This chain's CDR3 is CASSEWQGSGYTF. The DNA for the CDR3 is TGTGCCAGCAGTGAATGGCAGGGCTCCGGCTACACCTTC.